The clone carrying this T cell receptor (beta chain) was seen more than once but under ten times. What it binds is unknown. This sample is drawn from a study of T cell repertoires in cytomegalovirus infection. Looking at the study overall: Carrying CMV and the relevant HLA type showed in public TCR beta signatures. The study, taken as a whole, reports: Carriers of CMV and the relevant HLA type were discriminated by public TCR beta frequency.

TCRdb processed the reads anew with MiXCR; each CDR3 protein has one entry. The sample yields tens of thousands of distinct CDR3 sequences, more than 20% seen once. This CDR3 spans 15 amino acids. Germline CDR1 DFQATT, CDR2 SNEGSKA (reference sequence). The V gene end was trimmed by 3 bases and the J gene end by 0 bases; junction bases not matched to a gene: 8. This specimen was CD8+ T cells from cultured PBMCs, taken from culture after CMV antigen stimulation. The TCR comes from a human donor in good health (CMV status not recorded). Some clones in this sample may be carry-over from other donors' samples. The chain links TRBV20-1 to TRBJ2-7; 7 bases align to TRBD1. CDR3 nucleotides: TGCAGTGCTAGGAGACCGGGACAGCCCTCCTACGAGCAGTACTTC. It codes for CSARRPGQPSYEQYF.